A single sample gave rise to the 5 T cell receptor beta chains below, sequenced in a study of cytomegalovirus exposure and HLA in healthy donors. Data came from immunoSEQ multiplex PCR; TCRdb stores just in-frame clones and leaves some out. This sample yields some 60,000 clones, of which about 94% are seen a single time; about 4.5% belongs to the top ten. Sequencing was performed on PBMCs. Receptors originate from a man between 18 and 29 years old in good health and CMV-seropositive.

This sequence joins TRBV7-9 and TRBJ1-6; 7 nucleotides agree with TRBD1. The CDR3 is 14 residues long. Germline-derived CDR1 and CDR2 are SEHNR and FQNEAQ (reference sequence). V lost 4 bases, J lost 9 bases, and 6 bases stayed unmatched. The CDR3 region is CASSSDRASSPLHF. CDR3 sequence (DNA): TGTGCCAGCAGCTCAGACAGGGCAAGTTCACCCCTCCACTTT.

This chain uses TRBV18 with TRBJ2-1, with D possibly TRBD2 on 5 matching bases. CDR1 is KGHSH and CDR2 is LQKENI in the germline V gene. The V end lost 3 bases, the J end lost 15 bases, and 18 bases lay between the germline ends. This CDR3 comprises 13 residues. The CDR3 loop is CASSPSRDFWAFF. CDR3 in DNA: TGTGCCAGCTCACCGAGTCGGGATTTCTGGGCGTTCTTC.

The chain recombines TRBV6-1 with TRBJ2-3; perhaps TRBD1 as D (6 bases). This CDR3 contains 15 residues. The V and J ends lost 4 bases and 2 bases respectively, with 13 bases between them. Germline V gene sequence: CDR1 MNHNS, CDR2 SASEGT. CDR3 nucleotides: TGTGCCAGCAGTGGTTCGACAGGATCCACAGATACGCAGTATTTT. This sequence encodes CASSGSTGSTDTQYF.

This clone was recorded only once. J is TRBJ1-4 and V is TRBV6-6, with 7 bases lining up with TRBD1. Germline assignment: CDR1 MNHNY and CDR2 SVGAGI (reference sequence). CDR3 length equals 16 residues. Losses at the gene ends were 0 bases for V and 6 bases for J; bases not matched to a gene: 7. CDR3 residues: CASSYSGQGEDEKLFF. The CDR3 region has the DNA TGTGCCAGCAGTTACTCGGGTCAGGGGGAGGATGAAAAACTGTTTTTT.

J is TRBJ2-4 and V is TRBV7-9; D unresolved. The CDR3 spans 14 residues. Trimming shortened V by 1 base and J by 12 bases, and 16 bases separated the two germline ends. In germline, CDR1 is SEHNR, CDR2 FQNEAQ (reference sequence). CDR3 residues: CASSLGLRGVDQYF. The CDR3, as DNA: TGTGCCAGCAGCTTAGGGTTACGAGGAGTTGATCAGTACTTC.